The T cell receptor (beta chain) under discussion was sequenced for a study of OX40 agonist ivuxolimab in advanced cancers. Overall study: Intravenous ivuxolimab at 0.01 to 10 mg/kg was given to patients every 2 weeks. Regarding the study as a whole: Determination of antigen specificity was not performed for the expanded peripheral T cells. Patients who responded partially at 0.1-3.0 mg/kg showed clonal expansion ranking among the lowest.

A history of autoimmune disease or systemic immunosuppression excluded patients. Trimming removed 0 bases at V and 3 bases at J, with 5 bases between. The CDR3 totals 13 residues. Germline V gene data show CDR1 as SGHRS and CDR2 as YFSETQ. Sequenced by immunoSEQ multiplex PCR; TCRdb stores in-frame clones only, minus some. The repertoire consists of 100,000 or so clones, with approximately 90% occurring once and the leading ten covering around 1.8%. A word on this clone: Its target is unknown.

Sequenced here: CD4+ or CD8+ T cells sorted from blood, sampled in a trial of the OX40 agonist ivuxolimab. The genes are TRBV5-1 and TRBJ2-3; D is undetermined. The source is an adult with an advanced solid tumor such as melanoma, head and neck, liver or kidney cancer. The CDR3 loop is CASSLEETDTQYF. For the CDR3, the DNA is TGCGCCAGCAGCTTGGAGGAAACAGATACGCAGTATTTT.